This TCR beta chain is drawn from a study of tumor-infiltrating lymphocytes in primary liver carcinoma. The germline V gene encodes CDR1 SGHNT and CDR2 YYREEE (reference sequence). CDR3 size: 15 residues. The J segment lost 4 bases and the V segment lost 2 bases, leaving 5 bases of the junction unmatched. Out of unsorted whole blood came the blood RNA, and germline DNA was extracted as well. With a constant-region primer, TCR beta cDNA was made from about 0.5 ug of total RNA. Slightly modified ARM-PCR, run as three nested multiplex PCR rounds, produced the TCR beta libraries. The first two PCR rounds used TRBV1-TRBV30 primers with a Cbeta primer, 9 to 11 cycles each. From the multiplex PCR reads, TCRdb called clonotypes with MiXCR, one entry per CDR3 protein. The table records 300,000 to 350,000 distinct CDR3 sequences, 50% to 60% of them present only once.

This rearrangement joins TRBV5-4 to TRBJ2-1; the match to TRBD2 covers 8 bases. This TCR came from a woman younger than 45 with primary liver carcinoma and hepatitis B virus infection. Sequenced: peripheral blood. The CDR3 reads CASSFPGGIYNEQFF. In DNA, the CDR3 is TGTGCCAGCAGCTTTCCGGGAGGGATTTACAATGAGCAGTTCTTC.